This T cell receptor (beta chain) was sequenced during a study of OX40 agonist ivuxolimab in advanced cancers. Deletions cut 4 bases from V and 4 bases from J, with 17 bases between. CDR3 length: 15 residues. The V gene's germline CDR1 is SGDLS and CDR2 YYNGEE. TCRdb keeps only in-frame clones here, not all; method: immunoSEQ multiplex PCR. The data hold 28,000 or so clones, with almost 80% observed a single time. The sample here was CD4+ or CD8+ T cells sorted from blood, taken in a trial of the OX40 agonist ivuxolimab. The chain uses TRBV9 and TRBJ1-2; no clear D gene. This clonotype was sampled from an adult with an advanced solid tumor such as melanoma, head and neck, liver or kidney cancer. In DNA form, the CDR3 reads TGTGCCAGCAGCCCCCGAATCTCAAGCTCCTATGGCTACACCTTC. Translating it yields CASSPRISSSYGYTF. Looking up the rest from reference TRBV9 and TRBJ1-2 gives the full variable domain: DSGVTQTPKHLITATGQRVTLRCSPRSGDLSVYWYQQSLDQGLQFLIQYYNGEERAKGNILERFSAQQFPDLHSELNLSSLELGDSALYFCASSPRISSSYGYTFGSGTRLTVV.